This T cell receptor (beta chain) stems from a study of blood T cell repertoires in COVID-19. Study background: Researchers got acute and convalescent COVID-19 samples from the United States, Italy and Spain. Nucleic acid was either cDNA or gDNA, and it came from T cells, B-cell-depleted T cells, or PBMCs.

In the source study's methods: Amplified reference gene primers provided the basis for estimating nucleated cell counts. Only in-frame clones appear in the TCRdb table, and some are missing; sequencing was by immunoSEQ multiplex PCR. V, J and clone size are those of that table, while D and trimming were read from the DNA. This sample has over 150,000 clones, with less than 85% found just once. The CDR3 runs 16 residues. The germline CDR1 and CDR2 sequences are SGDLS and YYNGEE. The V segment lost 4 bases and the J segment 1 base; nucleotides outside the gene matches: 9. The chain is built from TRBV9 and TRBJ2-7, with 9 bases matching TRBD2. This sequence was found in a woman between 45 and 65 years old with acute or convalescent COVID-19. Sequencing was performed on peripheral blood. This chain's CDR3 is CASSFQAGGQSYEQYF. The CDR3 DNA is TGTGCCAGCAGCTTCCAAGCGGGGGGACAGTCCTACGAGCAGTACTTC.